The 23 T cell receptor beta chains below were found in one sample sequenced in a study of blood T cell repertoires in COVID-19. TCRdb's copy holds only in-frame clones and misses some; the assay was immunoSEQ multiplex PCR. The table records about 230,000 clones, about nine tenths of them present only once. Sequenced sample: peripheral blood. The receptors stem from a man aged 45-60 years with COVID-19, enrolled during active disease.

The chain recombines TRBV13 with TRBJ2-3, with 8 bases that match TRBD1. The V gene's germline CDR1 is PRHDT and CDR2 FYEKMQ (reference sequence). This CDR3 spans 15 amino acids. The V gene end was trimmed by 5 bases and the J gene end by 6 bases; junction bases not matched to a gene: 10. The CDR3, as DNA: TGTGCCAGCAGCGCTTGGACAGGGCTGAGGGATACGCAGTATTTT. Its protein is CASSAWTGLRDTQYF.

The J gene is TRBJ1-2, the V gene TRBV29-1; perhaps TRBD1 as D (5 bases). The CDR3 is 14 residues long. Germline loops: CDR1 SQVTM, CDR2 ANQGSEA. The V and J ends lost 7 bases and 1 base respectively, with 16 bases between them. The CDR3 nucleotides read TGCAGCGGGAAAACGGGGGACCATAACTATGGCTACACCTTC. This sequence encodes CSGKTGDHNYGYTF.

This clone was counted a single time. The chain carries TRBV5-1 and TRBJ2-5, with TRBD1 matching over 11 bases. V gave up 4 bases and J gave up 5 bases; unmatched junction bases: 7. This CDR3 is built from 15 residues. CDR1 and CDR2 (germline): SGHRS, YFSETQ. CDR3 sequence: CASSDGQGAWETQYF. The CDR3 DNA is TGCGCCAGCAGCGACGGACAGGGGGCATGGGAGACCCAGTACTTC.

The chain is built from TRBV6-1 and TRBJ2-7; 7 positions agree with TRBD2. V trimming: 6 bases; J trimming: 9 bases; junction bases outside the gene matches: 14. CDR3 length equals 14 residues. Germline V gives CDR1 MNHNS, CDR2 SASEGT. CDR3 protein: CASSGLEERGWQYF. The CDR3 coding sequence is TGTGCCAGCAGCGGACTAGAGGAGAGGGGTTGGCAGTACTTC.

The chain links TRBV10-3 to TRBJ2-7, with a possible D match to TRBD1 (5 bases). CDR3 size: 14 residues. Germline V gives CDR1 ENHRY, CDR2 SYGVKD. V lost 4 bases and J 5 bases, leaving 15 bases between the germline ends. The CDR3 DNA sequence: TGTGCCATCAGTGGACCATCGGACACGGACGAGCAGTACTTC. This sequence encodes CAISGPSDTDEQYF.

The V gene is TRBV27, the J gene TRBJ2-1; 11 bases map to TRBD2. Germline assignment: CDR1 MNHEY and CDR2 SMNVEV (reference sequence). The CDR3 is made up of 15 amino acids. After removal of 3 bases from V and 5 bases from J, the junction contained 3 bases not matched to a gene. CDR3 protein: CASSFSGRGNNEQFF. CDR3 sequence (DNA): TGTGCCAGCAGTTTTAGCGGGAGGGGAAACAATGAGCAGTTCTTC.

The genes are TRBV29-1 and TRBJ1-1; 8 bases agree with TRBD1. Trimming at V came to 5 bases and at J to 1 base, leaving 6 bases not matched to a gene. The CDR3 loop spans 14 amino acids. Germline-derived CDR1 and CDR2 are SQVTM and ANQGSEA. CDR3 nucleotides: TGCAGCGTTCGACAGGGGTGGGAGAACACTGAAGCTTTCTTT. This encodes CSVRQGWENTEAFF.

The chain joins TRBV27 to TRBJ2-1; 8 bases match TRBD2. Looked up from germline, CDR1 is MNHEY and CDR2 is SMNVEV (reference sequence). CDR3 length: 14 residues. J was trimmed by 1 base and V by 6 bases; bases with no gene match: 2. The CDR3 sequence: CASSIAGSYNEQFF. For the CDR3, the DNA is TGTGCCAGCAGCATAGCGGGATCCTACAATGAGCAGTTCTTC.

This clone was found once. The chain recombines TRBV6-5 with TRBJ1-6; TRBD1 matches 8 bases. The CDR3 spans 15 residues. V lost 8 bases and J lost 0; bases outside the gene matches: 3. Per the germline V gene, CDR1 is MNHEY and CDR2 is SVGAGI. The CDR3 DNA follows: TGTGCCAGCGGACAGGGTAGCTCCTATAATTCACCCCTCCACTTT. Translating gives CASGQGSSYNSPLHF.

This rearrangement joins TRBV5-6 to TRBJ2-2, with 7 bases aligning to TRBD1. Germline V gene lookup returns CDR1 SGHDT and CDR2 YYEEEE. This CDR3 has 14 amino acids. J lost 7 bases, V lost 5 bases, and 8 bases had no gene match. CDR3 nucleotides: TGTGCCAGCAGGAGGCAGGGGGTTAACGGGGAGCTGTTTTTT. Translated, it gives CASRRQGVNGELFF.

This chain links TRBV2 with TRBJ2-2; 8 nucleotides line up with TRBD1. The germline V gene encodes CDR1 SNHLY and CDR2 FYNNEI. Unmatched junction bases numbered 11, after V lost 7 bases and J lost 13 bases. The CDR3 extends over 13 amino acids. In nucleotides, the CDR3 is TGTGCCAGCACCTTAGGACAGGGCGGTTGGCTGTTTTTT. Residues: CASTLGQGGWLFF.

The V call is TRBV29-1, the J call TRBJ2-7; 7 bases agree with TRBD1. Germline V gene sequence: CDR1 SQVTM, CDR2 ANQGSEA. The CDR3 is 13 amino acids. J was trimmed by 2 bases and V by 4 bases; bases with no gene match: 5. CDR3: CSVGAGGTYEQYF. CDR3 coding DNA: TGCAGCGTTGGAGCAGGGGGAACCTACGAGCAGTACTTC.

This clone appeared a few times. This chain joins TRBV6-4 and TRBJ2-2; 12 positions match TRBD2. J lost 7 bases, V lost 5 bases, and 5 bases had no gene match. CDR3 length: 15 residues. Germline values: CDR1 MRHNA, CDR2 SNTAGT. The CDR3 sequence: CASSILAGGDGELFF. CDR3 DNA: TGTGCCAGCAGTATACTAGCGGGAGGTGACGGGGAGCTGTTTTTT.

This clone was picked up one time. V gene TRBV19 combines with J gene TRBJ1-6; weak D call: TRBD1 (6 bases). This CDR3 has 15 amino acids. CDR1 is LNHDA and CDR2 is SQIVND in the germline V gene (reference sequence). V lost 0 bases and J 9 bases, leaving 12 bases between the germline ends. The CDR3 sequence is CASSIDRGRASPLHF. The CDR3 bases are TGTGCCAGTAGTATAGACAGGGGTCGGGCTTCACCCCTCCACTTT.

The rearrangement uses TRBV3-1 (or the pseudogene TRBV3-2) and TRBJ2-1; 8 positions match TRBD1. V dropped 6 bases and J dropped 6; count of bases not matched to a gene: 7. Germline assignment: CDR1 LGHDT and CDR2 YNNKEL (reference sequence). The CDR3 extends over 14 amino acids. The CDR3 nucleotides read TGTGCCAGCAGGACAGGGGTATCGGGCAATGAGCAGTTCTTC. It codes for CASRTGVSGNEQFF.

The chain joins TRBV24-1 to TRBJ2-2, with 10 bases identical to TRBD2. Losses at the gene ends were 4 bases for V and 4 bases for J; bases not matched to a gene: 2. CDR1 KGHDR and CDR2 SFDVKD come from the germline V gene. CDR3 length: 15 amino acids. CDR3 DNA: TGTGCCACCAGTGACATAGCGGGGGGCACCGGGGAGCTGTTTTTT. It is translated as CATSDIAGGTGELFF.

The rearrangement joins TRBV29-1 to TRBJ2-7; 11 bases are a match to TRBD1. Germline V lookup: CDR1 SQVTM, CDR2 ANQGSEA. The J segment lost 12 bases and the V segment lost 3 bases, leaving 4 bases of the junction unmatched. The CDR3 extends over 11 amino acids. In DNA, the CDR3 is TGCAGCGTTGATGAGGGGACAGGGGGGTACTTC. Translated, it gives CSVDEGTGGYF.

The chain employs TRBV5-1 and TRBJ2-2; 11 bases line up with TRBD1. Germline CDR1 and CDR2: SGHRS and YFSETQ. The length of the CDR3 is 14 residues. J was trimmed by 6 bases and V by 4 bases; bases with no gene match: 2. The CDR3 DNA sequence: TGCGCCAGCAGCGCGGGACAGGGGGCCGGGGAGCTGTTTTTT. Its translation is CASSAGQGAGELFF.

This clone showed up just once. This chain joins TRBV7-2 and TRBJ2-7; D is perhaps TRBD2 (5 bases). Germline CDR1 SGHTA, CDR2 FQGNSA. Deletions cut 0 bases from V and 0 bases from J, with 15 bases between. The CDR3 has 17 amino acids. The CDR3 reads CASSLASLASSSYEQYF. CDR3 sequence (DNA): TGTGCCAGCAGCTTAGCAAGCTTAGCGTCGAGCTCCTACGAGCAGTACTTC.

The chain has TRBV6-5 and TRBJ2-4; the D is unclear. The V end was cut by 0 bases, the J end by 8 bases, with 14 bases between. This CDR3 spans 15 amino acids. Germline values: CDR1 MNHEY, CDR2 SVGAGI. The CDR3 spells CASSYSKHPMDIQYF. CDR3 bases: TGTGCCAGCAGTTACTCGAAACATCCAATGGACATTCAGTACTTC.

V is TRBV5-5 and J is TRBJ2-3, with 11 bases matching TRBD2. Unmatched junction bases numbered 16, after V lost 4 bases and J lost 0 bases. The V gene's germline CDR1 is SGHKS and CDR2 YYEKEE (reference sequence). The CDR3 consists of 20 residues. The CDR3 DNA sequence: TGTGCCAGCAGCATTTCCGGACTAGCGGGCCGAATCTCTAGCACAGATACGCAGTATTTT. It yields the protein CASSISGLAGRISSTDTQYF.

J is TRBJ1-1 and V is TRBV28; 7 positions agree with TRBD1. The CDR3 length is 16 residues. Trimming took 2 bases from V and 0 from J; bases not matched to a gene: 6. In germline, CDR1 is MDHEN, CDR2 SYDVKM. The CDR3 bases are TGTGCCAGCAGTTTAAATAGGGGGCAAATGAACACTGAAGCTTTCTTT. Protein product: CASSLNRGQMNTEAFF.

This sequence joins TRBV2 and TRBJ2-1, with 13 bases lining up with TRBD2. Trimming at V came to 11 bases and at J to 8 bases, leaving 9 bases not matched to a gene. In germline, CDR1 is SNHLY, CDR2 FYNNEI. CDR3 length equals 14 residues. The CDR3 nucleotides are TGTGCCCGGGCCCTTGGACTAGCGGGGGATGAGCAGTTCTTC. This gives the protein CARALGLAGDEQFF.